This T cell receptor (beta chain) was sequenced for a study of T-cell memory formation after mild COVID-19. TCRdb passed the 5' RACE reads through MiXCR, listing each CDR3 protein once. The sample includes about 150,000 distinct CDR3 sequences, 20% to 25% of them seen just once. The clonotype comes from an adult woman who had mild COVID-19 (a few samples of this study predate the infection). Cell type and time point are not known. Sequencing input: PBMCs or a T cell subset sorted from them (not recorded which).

The chain's CDR3 is CASSPGQESSSEKLFF. CDR3 DNA sequence: TGCGCCAGCAGCCCGGGACAGGAAAGTAGTAGTGAAAAACTGTTTTTT. This sequence joins TRBV4-1 and TRBJ1-4, with 8 bases fitting TRBD1. The CDR3 runs 16 residues. Germline V lookup: CDR1 MGHRA, CDR2 YSYEKL. After removal of 4 bases from V and 7 bases from J, the junction contained 11 bases not matched to a gene.